The 6 T cell receptor beta chains below come from one sample, sequenced in a study of monozygotic twins with inflammatory bowel disease. TCRdb re-called the 5' RACE reads; one entry per CDR3 protein, DNA not given. The table counts some 150,000 distinct CDR3 sequences; 7.4% lies in the top ten. The sample taken for sequencing was blood. These receptors all come from a human donor with ulcerative colitis or Crohn's disease, or a healthy co-twin of an affected twin (not recorded which).

The chain is built from TRBV7-9 and TRBJ2-7; TCRdb returns TRBD2, unconfirmable since there is no DNA. The CDR3 consists of 17 residues. The germline V gene has CDR1 SEHNR and CDR2 FQNEAQ (reference sequence). CDR3 amino acids: CASTTTRGIAGIHEQYF.

The chain has TRBV10-3 and TRBJ2-3; without DNA, the TCRdb call of TRBD1 cannot be checked. CDR3 length: 13 residues. Germline V gives CDR1 ENHRY, CDR2 SYGVKD. CDR3 residues: CAQRDTDTDTQYF.

The V gene is TRBV5-1, the J gene TRBJ1-2. Germline values: CDR1 SGHRS, CDR2 YFSETQ. The CDR3 consists of 13 residues. CDR3 protein: CASNQDGYYGYTF.

This chain links TRBV7-2 with TRBJ2-7; as DNA is missing, the TRBD1 call by TCRdb cannot be tested. Germline loops: CDR1 SGHTA, CDR2 FQGNSA. The CDR3 covers 12 residues. The CDR3 loop is CASGLTGYEQYF.

V gene TRBV7-2 combines with J gene TRBJ1-6; absent DNA, TCRdb's TRBD1 call cannot be checked. The CDR3 spans 15 residues. CDR1 is SGHTA, CDR2 FQGNSA, per germline. The CDR3 loop is CASSHRDRGSEPLHF.

The V gene is TRBV7-2, the J gene TRBJ2-3; as DNA is missing, the TRBD1 call by TCRdb cannot be tested. The germline V gene has CDR1 SGHTA and CDR2 FQGNSA. The CDR3 is 14 amino acids. The CDR3 reads CASSLEGAEPTQYF.